The 18 T cell receptor beta chains in this list originate from one sample, sequenced in a study of CDR3 diversity in severe acne. TCRdb re-called the PCR reads with MiXCR, one entry per CDR3 protein. Of under 100,000 distinct CDR3 sequences listed, around half were seen once; the top ten hold roughly a tenth. The specimen sequenced was blood. All receptors derive from a male donor in good health, serving as a control.

The J gene is TRBJ2-7, the V gene TRBV5-1; 9 bases match TRBD1. The trim removed 4 bases at V and 5 bases at J, leaving 7 bases unmatched. Germline V lookup: CDR1 SGHRS, CDR2 YFSETQ. There are 14 residues in the CDR3. The CDR3 DNA sequence: TGCGCCAGCAGCCCGGGACAGGGAATCAACGAGCAGTACTTC. Protein product: CASSPGQGINEQYF.

This clonotype was seen ten or more times. The V and J genes are TRBV27 and TRBJ1-5, with D possibly matching TRBD1 (6 bases). The germline V and J ends were trimmed by 6 bases and 4 bases, with 13 bases remaining between them. Germline loops: CDR1 MNHEY, CDR2 SMNVEV (reference sequence). This CDR3 is built from 14 residues. CDR3 sequence (DNA): TGTGCCAGCAGCCGAGGGACAACTAATCAGCCCCAGCATTTT. This sequence encodes CASSRGTTNQPQHF.

V is TRBV24-1 and J is TRBJ2-5; 14 nucleotides match TRBD2. The germline CDR1 and CDR2 sequences are KGHDR and SFDVKD. The V and J ends lost 4 bases and 3 bases, in that order; junction bases with no gene match: 0. This CDR3 has 15 residues. The CDR3 region has the DNA TGTGCCACCAGTGAGACTAGCGGGAGGGAAGAGACCCAGTACTTC. This translates into CATSETSGREETQYF.

A note on this clonotype: A much larger clone differs by one base, so this may be a read error. The rearrangement joins TRBV7-9 to TRBJ2-7, with TRBD2 as a possible D gene (5 bases). CDR1 and CDR2 (germline): SEHNR, FQNEAQ (reference sequence). There are 14 residues in the CDR3. V was pared by 4 bases and J by 9 bases, with 19 bases between. DNA for the CDR3: TGTGCCAGCAGCTCCCCGGCGGGTATCAACGGGCAGTACTTC. It yields the protein CASSSPAGINGQYF.

The V gene is TRBV9, the J gene TRBJ1-1, with D possibly TRBD1 on 5 matching bases. There are 13 residues in the CDR3. V lost 4 bases, J lost 1 base, and 8 bases lay in between. Germline V gene data show CDR1 as SGDLS and CDR2 as YYNGEE. This CDR3 is CASSIQGNTEAFF. CDR3 sequence (DNA): TGTGCCAGCAGCATTCAGGGGAACACTGAAGCTTTCTTT. Combining the CDR3 with reference TRBV9 and TRBJ1-1 gives the whole variable domain DSGVTQTPKHLITATGQRVTLRCSPRSGDLSVYWYQQSLDQGLQFLIQYYNGEERAKGNILERFSAQQFPDLHSELNLSSLELGDSALYFCASSIQGNTEAFFGQGTRLTVV.

This clonotype has a count of ten or more. This chain joins TRBV5-4 and TRBJ2-2, with 14 bases matching TRBD2. The length of the CDR3 is 19 residues. Germline assignment: CDR1 SGHNT and CDR2 YYREEE (reference sequence). V trimming: 4 bases; J trimming: 0 bases; junction bases outside the gene matches: 8. This CDR3 is CASSGLGTSGGPNTGELFF. As DNA, the CDR3 is TGTGCCAGCAGCGGGCTTGGGACTAGCGGGGGACCGAACACCGGGGAGCTGTTTTTT.

This chain links TRBV12-3 or TRBV12-4 with TRBJ2-5; D not certain. Trimming pared 5 bases from V and 9 bases from J, leaving 19 bases between. The CDR3 loop spans 14 amino acids. CDR3 DNA: TGTGCCAGCAGTCTGGGATCGCCCGAACAGCCCCAGTACTTC. Its translation: CASSLGSPEQPQYF.

Only a few counts were recorded for this clonotype. The V gene is TRBV20-1, the J gene TRBJ1-2; 9 bases agree with TRBD1. Trimming removed 4 bases from V and 11 bases from J; junction bases left unmatched: 11. The CDR3 has 13 amino acids. From germline, CDR1 is DFQATT and CDR2 SNEGSKA (reference sequence). For the CDR3, the DNA is TGCAGTGCTAATTCCGGGACAGGGCGTAGTTACACCTTC. This encodes CSANSGTGRSYTF.

Comments on this clonotype: One junction end disagrees with the germline gene, perhaps due to a read error. This sequence joins TRBV7-9 and TRBJ2-6; no clear D. Germline CDR1 SEHNR, CDR2 FQNEAQ (reference sequence). This CDR3 region has 15 residues. CDR3 region: CASSPGFQGANVLTF. In nucleotides, the CDR3 is TGTGCTAGCAGCCCAGGCTTCCAGGGGGCCAACGTCCTGACTTTC.

This clonotype is medium-sized. V and J are TRBV7-9 and TRBJ1-1; D remains unclear. Per germline, CDR1 SEHNR and CDR2 FQNEAQ (reference sequence). The CDR3 is 16 residues long. V lost 5 bases and J 6 bases, leaving 22 bases between the germline ends. The CDR3 protein is CASSRPGTRMVPEAFF. For the CDR3, the DNA is TGTGCCAGCAGCAGACCGGGCACCCGAATGGTTCCTGAAGCTTTCTTT.

To note about this clonotype: This is likely a read error, given that the CDR3 carries no conserved phenylalanine or tryptophan at its end. No DNA is shown, since the ends of the CDR3 on it are uncertain; the CDR3 is the one TCRdb lists. V and J are TRBV5-4 and TRBJ2-2. Termini included, the CDR3 measures 12 amino acids. The germline V gene has CDR1 SGHNT and CDR2 YYREEE (reference sequence). The CDR3 sequence is CASSPSPGGLSS.

This chain uses TRBV7-6 with TRBJ2-7, with 9 nucleotides matching TRBD2. The trim removed 6 bases at V and 2 bases at J, leaving 14 bases unmatched. The CDR3 runs to 17 residues. The germline CDR1 and CDR2 sequences are SGHVS and FNYEAQ. Here the CDR3 DNA reads TGTGCCAGCAGTAGGGCGGGAGGGTTCCTTAAGCCCTACGAGCAGTACTTC. Translating it yields CASSRAGGFLKPYEQYF.

This clonotype was recorded a few times. The chain employs TRBV20-1 and TRBJ1-5; tentatively, D is TRBD1 (6 bases). Trimming shortened V by 0 bases and J by 1 base, and 13 bases separated the two germline ends. The germline V gene has CDR1 DFQATT and CDR2 SNEGSKA (reference sequence). CDR3 size: 16 residues. The CDR3 loop is CSARDGATGSNQPQHF. DNA of the CDR3: TGCAGTGCTAGAGATGGCGCGACAGGCAGCAATCAGCCCCAGCATTTT.

This clonotype was counted ten times or more. The rearrangement joins TRBV7-6 to TRBJ1-1; tentatively, D is TRBD1 (6 bases). The CDR3 contains 14 residues. Germline V gives CDR1 SGHVS, CDR2 FNYEAQ. Trimming took off 0 bases at V and 1 base at J, with 6 bases between the two ends. CDR3 nucleotides: TGTGCCAGCAGCTTAGCCAGGGGGAACACTGAAGCTTTCTTT. The encoded protein is CASSLARGNTEAFF.

This clonotype was counted many times. V usage is TRBV7-6 and J usage is TRBJ2-7, with 8 bases identical to TRBD1. Trimming removed 5 bases from V and 5 bases from J; junction bases left unmatched: 11. CDR1 and CDR2 from the germline V gene are SGHVS and FNYEAQ. CDR3 length: 15 amino acids. The CDR3 loop reads CASSPGTGLTNEQYF. In DNA, the CDR3 is TGTGCCAGCAGCCCAGGGACAGGCCTGACGAACGAGCAGTACTTC. Together with reference TRBV7-6 and TRBJ2-7, the CDR3 gives the full variable domain: GAGVSQSPRYKVTKRGQDVALRCDPISGHVSLYWYRQALGQGPEFLTYFNYEAQQDKSGLPNDRFSAERPEGSISTLTIQRTEQRDSAMYRCASSPGTGLTNEQYFGPGTRLTVT.

Ten or more counts support this clonotype. This rearrangement joins TRBV6-1 to TRBJ1-1, with D unresolved. CDR3 size: 14 residues. The germline V and J ends were trimmed by 2 bases and 4 bases, with 11 bases remaining between them. The V gene's germline CDR1 is MNHNS and CDR2 SASEGT. CDR3: CASSEKGLGTEAFF. The DNA for the CDR3 is TGTGCCAGCAGTGAAAAGGGATTGGGCACTGAAGCTTTCTTT.

This clonotype occurred a few times. The rearrangement joins TRBV29-1 to TRBJ2-3; no definite D call. The germline V gene encodes CDR1 SQVTM and CDR2 ANQGSEA. V was shortened by 3 bases and J by 0 bases, with 7 bases between the two germline ends. This CDR3 has 13 amino acids. The DNA for the CDR3 is TGCAGCGTTGATGGGGTCAGCACAGATACGCAGTATTTT. Amino acids: CSVDGVSTDTQYF.

This clonotype was observed a handful of times. The rearrangement uses TRBV29-1 and TRBJ1-2; D unresolved. Germline lookup yields CDR1 SQVTM and CDR2 ANQGSEA. The CDR3 consists of 12 residues. The germline V and J ends were trimmed by 7 bases and 3 bases, with 12 bases remaining between them. The CDR3 nucleotides are TGCAGCGCCGGGTTCGGCGACTATGGCTACACCTTC. It encodes CSAGFGDYGYTF.